This T cell receptor beta chain was captured in a study of cytomegalovirus exposure and HLA in healthy donors. On this clone: The antigen remains unidentified.

The study ran its PCR with 60 Vbeta and 13 Jbeta primers. Profiled with immunoSEQ multiplex PCR; TCRdb holds only in-frame clones, not every one. The sample consists of 130,000 to 150,000 clones, more than 60% of them appearing once. Overall study results and limits: The likely explanation for a cluster of highly shared sequence variants was sequencing artifact.

The germline V gene has CDR1 LNHNV and CDR2 YYDKDF (reference sequence). The V and J ends lost 0 bases and 5 bases respectively, with 7 bases between them. This CDR3 region has 13 residues. The clonotype comes from a man aged 40-50 years in good health and CMV-seropositive. The chain combines TRBV15 with TRBJ2-5; D is ambiguous. The sequenced sample consisted of PBMCs. The CDR3 DNA reads as TGTGCCACCAGCAGAGATCGTTCGGAGACCCAGTACTTC. It is translated as CATSRDRSETQYF.